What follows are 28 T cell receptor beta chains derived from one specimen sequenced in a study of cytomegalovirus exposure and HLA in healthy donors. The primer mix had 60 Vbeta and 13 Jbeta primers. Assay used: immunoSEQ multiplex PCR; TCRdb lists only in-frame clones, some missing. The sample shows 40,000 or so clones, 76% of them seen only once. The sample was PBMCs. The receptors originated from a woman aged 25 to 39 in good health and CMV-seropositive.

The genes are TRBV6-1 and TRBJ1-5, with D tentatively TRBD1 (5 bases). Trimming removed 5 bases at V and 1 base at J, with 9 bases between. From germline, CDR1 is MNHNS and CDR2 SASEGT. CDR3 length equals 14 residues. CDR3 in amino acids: CASSLQGSNQPQHF. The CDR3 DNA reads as TGTGCCAGCAGTCTCCAGGGAAGCAATCAGCCCCAGCATTTT.

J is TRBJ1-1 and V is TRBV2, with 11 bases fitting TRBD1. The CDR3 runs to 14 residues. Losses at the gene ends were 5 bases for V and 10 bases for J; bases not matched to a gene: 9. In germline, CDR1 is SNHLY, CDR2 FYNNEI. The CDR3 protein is CASSRDRGALGAFF. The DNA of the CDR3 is TGTGCCAGCAGTAGGGACAGGGGGGCCCTGGGAGCTTTCTTT. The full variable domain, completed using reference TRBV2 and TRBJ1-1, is EPEVTQTPSHQVTQMGQEVILRCVPISNHLYFYWYRQILGQKVEFLVSFYNNEISEKSEIFDDQFSVERPDGSNFTLKIRSTKLEDSAMYFCASSRDRGALGAFFGQGTRLTVV.

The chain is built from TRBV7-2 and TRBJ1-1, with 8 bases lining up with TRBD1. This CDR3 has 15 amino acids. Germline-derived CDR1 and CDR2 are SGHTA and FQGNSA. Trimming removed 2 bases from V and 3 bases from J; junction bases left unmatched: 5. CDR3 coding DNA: TGTACCAGCAGCTTACAGGGGGCTGGGGACACTGAAGCTTTCTTT. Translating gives CTSSLQGAGDTEAFF.

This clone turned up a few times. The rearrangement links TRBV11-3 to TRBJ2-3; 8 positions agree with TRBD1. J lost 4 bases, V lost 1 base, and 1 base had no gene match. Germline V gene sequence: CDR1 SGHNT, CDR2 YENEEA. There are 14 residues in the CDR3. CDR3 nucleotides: TGTGCCAGCAGCTTAGGGGACAGGCCAGATACGCAGTATTTT. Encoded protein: CASSLGDRPDTQYF.

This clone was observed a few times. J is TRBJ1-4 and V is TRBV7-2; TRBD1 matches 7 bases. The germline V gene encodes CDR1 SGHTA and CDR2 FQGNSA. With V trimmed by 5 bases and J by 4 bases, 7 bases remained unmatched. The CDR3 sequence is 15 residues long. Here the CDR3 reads CASSPQGLDNEKLFF. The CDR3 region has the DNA TGTGCCAGCAGCCCACAGGGGCTGGATAATGAAAAACTGTTTTTT.

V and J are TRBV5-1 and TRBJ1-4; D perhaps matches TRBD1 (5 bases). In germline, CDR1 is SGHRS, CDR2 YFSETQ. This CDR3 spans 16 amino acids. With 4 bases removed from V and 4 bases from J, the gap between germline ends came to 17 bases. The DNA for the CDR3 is TGCGCCAGCAGCCTGGGACTCCTAGTGGATAATGAAAAACTGTTTTTT. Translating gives CASSLGLLVDNEKLFF.

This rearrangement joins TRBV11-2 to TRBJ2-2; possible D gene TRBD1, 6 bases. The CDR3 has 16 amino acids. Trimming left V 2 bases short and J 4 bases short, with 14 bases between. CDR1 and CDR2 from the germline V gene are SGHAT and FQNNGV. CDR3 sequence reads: CASSLRRQGGTGELFF. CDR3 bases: TGTGCCAGCAGCTTAAGGCGGCAAGGGGGCACCGGGGAGCTGTTTTTT.

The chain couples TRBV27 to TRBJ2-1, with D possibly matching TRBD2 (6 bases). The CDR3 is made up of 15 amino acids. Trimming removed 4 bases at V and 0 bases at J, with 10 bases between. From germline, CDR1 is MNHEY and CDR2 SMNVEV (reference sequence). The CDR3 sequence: CASSSSGSSYNEQFF. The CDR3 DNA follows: TGTGCCAGCAGTTCATCCGGGAGCTCCTACAATGAGCAGTTCTTC.

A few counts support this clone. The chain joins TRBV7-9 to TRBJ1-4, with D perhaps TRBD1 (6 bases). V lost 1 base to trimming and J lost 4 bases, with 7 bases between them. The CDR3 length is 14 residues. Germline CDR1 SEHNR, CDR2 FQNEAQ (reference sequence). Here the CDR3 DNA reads TGTGCCAGCAGCTTAGGGACAGTTAATGAAAAACTGTTTTTT. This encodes CASSLGTVNEKLFF.

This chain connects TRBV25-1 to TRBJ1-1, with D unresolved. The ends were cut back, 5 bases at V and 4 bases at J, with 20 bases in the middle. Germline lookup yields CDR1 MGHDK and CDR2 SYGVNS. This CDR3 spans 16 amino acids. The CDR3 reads CASSSLQKSGSTEAFF. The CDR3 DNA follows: TGTGCCAGCAGTAGCCTCCAGAAATCGGGTAGCACTGAAGCTTTCTTT.

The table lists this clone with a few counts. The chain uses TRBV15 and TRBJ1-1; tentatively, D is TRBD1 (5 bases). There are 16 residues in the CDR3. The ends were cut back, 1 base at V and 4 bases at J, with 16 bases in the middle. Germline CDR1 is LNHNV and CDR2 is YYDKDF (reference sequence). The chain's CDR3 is CATSRARAGRGTEAFF. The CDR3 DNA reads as TGTGCCACCAGCAGAGCCCGGGCCGGTAGGGGCACTGAAGCTTTCTTT. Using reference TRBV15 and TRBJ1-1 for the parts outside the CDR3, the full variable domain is DAMVIQNPRYQVTQFGKPVTLSCSQTLNHNVMYWYQQKSSQAPKLLFHYYDKDFNNEADTPDNFQSRRPNTSFCFLDIRSPGLGDTAMYLCATSRARAGRGTEAFFGQGTRLTVV.

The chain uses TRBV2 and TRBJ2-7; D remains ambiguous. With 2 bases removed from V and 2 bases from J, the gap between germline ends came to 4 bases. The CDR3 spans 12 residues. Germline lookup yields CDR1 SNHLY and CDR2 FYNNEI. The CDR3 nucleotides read TGTGCCAGCAGTGAACGGGCCTACGAGCAGTACTTC. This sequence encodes CASSERAYEQYF.

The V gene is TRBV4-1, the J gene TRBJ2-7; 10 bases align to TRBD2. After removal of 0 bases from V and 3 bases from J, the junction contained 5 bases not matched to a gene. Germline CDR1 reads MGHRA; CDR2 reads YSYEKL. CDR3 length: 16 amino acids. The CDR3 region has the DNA TGCGCCAGCAGCCAAGATTTAGCGGGAGGCTTCTACGAGCAGTACTTC. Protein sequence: CASSQDLAGGFYEQYF.

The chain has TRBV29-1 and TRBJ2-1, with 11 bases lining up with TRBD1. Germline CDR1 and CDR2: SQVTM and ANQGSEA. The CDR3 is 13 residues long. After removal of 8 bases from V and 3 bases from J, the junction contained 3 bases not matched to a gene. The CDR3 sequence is CSSGTGGYNEQFF. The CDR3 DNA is TGCAGCTCCGGGACAGGGGGCTACAATGAGCAGTTCTTC.

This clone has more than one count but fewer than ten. CDR3 loop: CASSFGQGDISQETQYF. In DNA, the CDR3 is TGCGCCAGCAGCTTCGGGCAAGGGGACATTTCTCAAGAGACCCAGTACTTC. The genes are TRBV5-1 and TRBJ2-5; D possibly corresponds to TRBD1 (6 bases). The CDR3 spans 17 residues. Looked up from germline, CDR1 is SGHRS and CDR2 is YFSETQ. Trimming removed 2 bases from V and 2 bases from J, with 19 bases in between.

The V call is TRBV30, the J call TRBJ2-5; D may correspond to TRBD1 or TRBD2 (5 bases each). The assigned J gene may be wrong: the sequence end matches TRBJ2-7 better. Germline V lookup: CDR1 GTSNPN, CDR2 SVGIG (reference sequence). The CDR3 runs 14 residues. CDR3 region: CAWRRGGRDYEQYF. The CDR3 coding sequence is TGTGCCTGGAGGAGGGGCGGACGGGACTACGAGCAGTACTTC.

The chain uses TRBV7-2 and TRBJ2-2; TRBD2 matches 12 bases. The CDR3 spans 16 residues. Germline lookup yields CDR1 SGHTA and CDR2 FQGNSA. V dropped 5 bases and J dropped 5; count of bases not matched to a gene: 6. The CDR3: CASSPSGRARTGELFF. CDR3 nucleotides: TGTGCCAGCAGCCCTAGCGGGAGGGCCCGGACCGGGGAGCTGTTTTTT. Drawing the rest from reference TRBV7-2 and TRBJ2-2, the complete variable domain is GAGVSQSPSNKVTEKGKDVELRCDPISGHTALYWYRQSLGQGLEFLIYFQGNSAPDKSGLPSDRFSAERTGGSVSTLTIQRTQQEDSAVYLCASSPSGRARTGELFFGEGSRLTVL.

The CDR3 is CASSVQGGDTEAFF. CDR3 bases: TGTGCCAGCAGCGTACAGGGGGGGGACACTGAAGCTTTCTTT. The genes are TRBV7-2 and TRBJ1-1; 8 nucleotides match TRBD1. Germline V gene sequence: CDR1 SGHTA, CDR2 FQGNSA. CDR3 length: 14 amino acids. Germline trimming cut 5 bases from V and 3 bases from J; bases unmatched to any gene: 5.

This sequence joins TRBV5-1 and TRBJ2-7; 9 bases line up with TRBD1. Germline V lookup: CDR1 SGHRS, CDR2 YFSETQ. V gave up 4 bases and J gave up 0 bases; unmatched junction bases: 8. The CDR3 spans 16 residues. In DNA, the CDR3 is TGCGCCAGCAGCCAGCTCGGACAGGGGAGCTCCTACGAGCAGTACTTC. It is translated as CASSQLGQGSSYEQYF.

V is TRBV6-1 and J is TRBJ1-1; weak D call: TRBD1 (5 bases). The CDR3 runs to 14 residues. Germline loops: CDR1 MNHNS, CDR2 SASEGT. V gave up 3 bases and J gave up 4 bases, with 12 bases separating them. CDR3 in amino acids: CASSEWGWGTEAFF. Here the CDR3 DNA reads TGTGCCAGCAGTGAGTGGGGCTGGGGCACTGAAGCTTTCTTT.

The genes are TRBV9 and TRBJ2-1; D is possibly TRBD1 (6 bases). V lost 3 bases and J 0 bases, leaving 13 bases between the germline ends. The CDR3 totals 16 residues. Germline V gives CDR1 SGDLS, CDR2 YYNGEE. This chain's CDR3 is CASSASTGSSYNEQFF. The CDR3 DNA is TGTGCCAGCAGCGCTTCCACAGGGAGCTCCTACAATGAGCAGTTCTTC.

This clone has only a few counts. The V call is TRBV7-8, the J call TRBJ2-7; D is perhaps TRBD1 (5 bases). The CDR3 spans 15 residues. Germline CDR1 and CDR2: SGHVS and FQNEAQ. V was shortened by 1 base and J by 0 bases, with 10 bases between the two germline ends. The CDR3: CASSLGQSPSYEQYF. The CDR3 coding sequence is TGTGCCAGCAGCTTAGGACAGTCCCCCTCCTACGAGCAGTACTTC. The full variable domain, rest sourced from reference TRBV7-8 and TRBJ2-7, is GAGVSQSPRYKVAKRGQDVALRCDPISGHVSLFWYQQALGQGPEFLTYFQNEAQLDKSGLPSDRFFAERPEGSVSTLKIQRTQQEDSAVYLCASSLGQSPSYEQYFGPGTRLTVT.

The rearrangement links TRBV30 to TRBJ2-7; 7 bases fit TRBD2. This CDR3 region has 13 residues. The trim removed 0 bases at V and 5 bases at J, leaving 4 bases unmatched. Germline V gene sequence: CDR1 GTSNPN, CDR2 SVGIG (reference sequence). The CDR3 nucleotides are TGTGCCTGGAGTGTACACGGGGGGAACGAGCAGTACTTC. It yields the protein CAWSVHGGNEQYF.

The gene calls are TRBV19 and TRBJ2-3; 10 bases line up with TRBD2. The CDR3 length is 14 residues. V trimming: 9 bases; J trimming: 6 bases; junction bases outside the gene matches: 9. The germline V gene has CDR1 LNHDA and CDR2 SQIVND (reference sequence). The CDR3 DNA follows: TGTGCCAGCTCTGCGAGCGGGAGGGGGGATACGCAGTATTTT. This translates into CASSASGRGDTQYF.

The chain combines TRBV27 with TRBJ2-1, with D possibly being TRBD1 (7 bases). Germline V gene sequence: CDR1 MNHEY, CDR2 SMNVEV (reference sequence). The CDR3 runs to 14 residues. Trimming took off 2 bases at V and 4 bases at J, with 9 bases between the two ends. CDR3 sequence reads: CASSLQGGYNEQFF. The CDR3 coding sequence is TGTGCCAGCAGTTTACAGGGGGGATACAATGAGCAGTTCTTC.

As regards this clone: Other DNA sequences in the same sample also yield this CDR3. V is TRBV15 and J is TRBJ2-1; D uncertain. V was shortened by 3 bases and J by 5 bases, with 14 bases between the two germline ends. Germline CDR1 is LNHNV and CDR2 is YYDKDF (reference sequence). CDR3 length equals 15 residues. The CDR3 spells CATSRAPRENNEQFF. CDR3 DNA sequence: TGTGCCACCAGCAGGGCCCCTAGAGAAAACAATGAGCAGTTCTTC.

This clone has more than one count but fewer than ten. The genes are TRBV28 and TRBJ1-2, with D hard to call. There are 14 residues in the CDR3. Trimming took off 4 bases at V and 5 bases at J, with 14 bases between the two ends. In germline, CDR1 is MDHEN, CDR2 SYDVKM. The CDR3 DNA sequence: TGTGCCAGCAGTTCCCCACTTAACGGTTATGGCTACACCTTC. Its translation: CASSSPLNGYGYTF.

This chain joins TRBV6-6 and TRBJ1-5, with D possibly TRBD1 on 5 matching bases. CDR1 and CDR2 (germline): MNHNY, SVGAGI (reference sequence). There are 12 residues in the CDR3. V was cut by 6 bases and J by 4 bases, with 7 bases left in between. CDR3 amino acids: CASRQENQPQHF. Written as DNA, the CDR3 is TGTGCCAGCAGACAGGAGAATCAGCCCCAGCATTTT.